Listed below are T cell receptor beta chains from one sample, sequenced in a study of T cell responses to AZD1222 COVID-19 vaccine. Some clones are missing from TCRdb's copy, which holds only in-frame ones; the method was immunoSEQ multiplex PCR. Here the sample spans 140,000 or so clones, 93% being singletons. The material was peripheral blood, obtained after recovery from COVID-19. These receptors all stem from an adult who had recovered from COVID-19. The conserved cysteine and the conserved F or W are not part of the CDR3 here. Only some rows state a clone size, as once, few, many or a class for expanded clones.

. | TRBJ2-5 | TRBV4-2 | ASSQGPHLSGRQETQY
. | TRBJ2-5 | TRBV13 | ASSLVSIQNPAEETQY
. | TRBJ1-6 | TRBV18 | ASSPTEGNSPLH
once | TRBJ2-7 | TRBV7-9 | ASSLVRQGSYEQY
. | TRBJ2-7 | TRBV10-3 | AISESLLDEQY
. | TRBJ1-2 | TRBV28 | ASTPFSGTYGYT
. | TRBJ1-4 | TRBV12-3/TRBV12-4 | ASSLGAPEKLF
. | TRBJ2-2 | TRBV9 | ASSSGLAGGIAGELF
. | TRBJ2-2 | TRBV6-5 | ASSPLSGQTGELF
. | TRBJ2-7 | TRBV5-1 | ASSAMTGNYEQY
few | TRBJ1-3 | TRBV12-3/TRBV12-4 | ASRGPGNTIY
. | TRBJ2-7 | TRBV6-6 | ASSRSTGTHIYEQY
. | TRBJ2-7 | TRBV5-8 | ASSLNIRSYEQY
. | TRBJ1-2 | TRBV11-3 | ASSLGVGAGYT
. | TRBJ2-7 | TRBV11-2 | ASSPIAGAVLDEQY
. | TRBJ1-3 | TRBV2 | ASKPLISGNTIY
. | TRBJ1-3 | TRBV10-3 | AISETFSGNTIY
. | TRBJ1-4 | TRBV30 | AWSPQSREEKLF
. | TRBJ2-2 | TRBV28 | ASSFYPNSRSGSQGPTGELF
. | TRBJ2-3 | TRBV21-1 | ASSKTPRAGTQY
. | TRBJ2-7 | TRBV29-1 | SAWQDFPTYEQY
. | TRBJ1-2 | TRBV10-2 | ASSETTANYGYT
. | TRBJ2-3 | TRBV28 | ASSRERGTDTQY
. | TRBJ2-5 | TRBV11-3 | ASSITSGRAGGQETQY
. | TRBJ2-7 | TRBV7-9 | ASSHRRTDLHYEQY
once | TRBJ2-3 | TRBV6-6 | ASRRGLAGAADTQY
. | TRBJ1-1 | TRBV7-8 | ASSLVPSTKGLNTEAF
. | TRBJ2-3 | TRBV7-8 | ASSRGMRADTQY
. | TRBJ2-1 | TRBV10-1 | ASSGTGWDEGSYNEQF
. | TRBJ1-4 | TRBV6-5 | ASRRQAVNEKLF
. | TRBJ1-1 | TRBV28 | ASSDLREGHTEAF
. | TRBJ2-7 | TRBV9 | ASSVADRGPNYEQY
. | TRBJ2-7 | TRBV28 | ASSISQAGDFYEQY
. | TRBJ2-6 | TRBV19 | ASSIGRTGALSGANVLT
. | TRBJ2-5 | TRBV19 | ASSKERLAGKETQY
. | TRBJ2-1 | TRBV5-1 | ASSFTSGRAINEQF
. | TRBJ1-1 | TRBV7-3 | ASSFSGTGVITEAF
. | TRBJ2-7 | TRBV7-9 | ASSLDGGTRVEQY
. | TRBJ2-7 | TRBV28 | ASSLNWGRLPPTYEQY
once | TRBJ1-1 | TRBV3-1/TRBV3-2 | ASSYRGNTEAF
once | TRBJ1-5 | TRBV15 | ATSQYQKSFNQPQH
. | TRBJ1-2 | TRBV27 | ASSFRPGGGYT
. | TRBJ1-6 | TRBV18 | ASSPSLQGVSSPLH
. | TRBJ2-5 | TRBV19 | ASSTGTQETQY
. | TRBJ2-2 | TRBV7-2 | ASSWGSTGELF